This T cell receptor (beta chain) was captured by sequencing in a study of blood T cell repertoires in COVID-19. About the study: Samples of COVID-19 (acute and convalescent) were obtained from the United States, Italy and Spain. In each case, the material was cDNA or gDNA derived from T cells, B-cell-depleted T cells, or PBMCs.

As handled by the study authors: Quantification of nucleated cells was approximated via reference gene primer amplification. Here immunoSEQ multiplex PCR was the method, and the copy in TCRdb shows in-frame clones only, minus some. Clone size and the V and J calls come from that table; the DNA yielded D and trimming. The profile shows fewer than 200,000 clones, 70% to 90% of them singletons. The CDR3 has 15 amino acids. The germline gives CDR1 MNHEY, CDR2 SMNVEV (reference sequence). Trimming stripped 5 bases from V and 4 bases from J, with 17 bases between. The sequence was collected from a middle-aged man with acute or convalescent COVID-19. The rearrangement joins TRBV27 to TRBJ2-5; TRBD2 is a possible D gene (6 bases). Specimen: peripheral blood. This CDR3 reads CASSPGDGPRETQYF. The CDR3 DNA sequence: TGTGCCAGCAGTCCGGGGGACGGCCCACGAGAGACCCAGTACTTC.